This T cell receptor (beta chain) was recorded in a study of cytomegalovirus exposure and HLA in healthy donors. Study-wide findings and caveats: Among CMV-associated TCR beta chains, most appeared HLA-restricted in a later analysis. It was taken for granted in presence/absence analyses that sequencing depth across donors was roughly uniform. As a later analysis showed, several of the most significant clusters appeared to be linked to common viral pathogens.

This clone came up a few times. The target antigen is unknown. In the same sample, other DNA sequences code for this CDR3. The V and J ends lost 2 bases and 1 base respectively, with 6 bases between them. Looked up from germline, CDR1 is MGHRA and CDR2 is YSYEKL. CDR3 length equals 15 residues. PCR employed 60 Vbeta and 13 Jbeta primers. Profiled with immunoSEQ multiplex PCR; TCRdb holds only in-frame clones, not every one. The sample lists roughly 88,000 clones, about 80% seen once, with approximately 5% in the top ten. Sequencing was carried out using PBMCs. The receptor comes from a man aged 25-45 years in good health and CMV-seropositive. The chain couples TRBV4-1 to TRBJ2-6; no firm D call. CDR3 region: CASSQSPSGANVLTF. CDR3 nucleotide sequence: TGCGCCAGCAGCCAATCTCCGTCTGGGGCCAACGTCCTGACTTTC.